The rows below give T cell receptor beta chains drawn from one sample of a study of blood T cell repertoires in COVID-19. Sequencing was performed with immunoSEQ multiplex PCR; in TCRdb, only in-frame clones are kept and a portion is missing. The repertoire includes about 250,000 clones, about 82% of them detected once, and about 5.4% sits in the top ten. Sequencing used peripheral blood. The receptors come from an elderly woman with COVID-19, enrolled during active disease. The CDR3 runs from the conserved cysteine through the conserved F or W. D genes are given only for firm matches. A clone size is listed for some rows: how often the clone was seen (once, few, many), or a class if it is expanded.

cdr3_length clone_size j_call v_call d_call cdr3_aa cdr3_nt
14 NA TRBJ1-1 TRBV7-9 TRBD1 CASSFDRVSTEAFF TGTGCCAGCAGCTTCGACAGGGTTAGCACTGAAGCTTTCTTT
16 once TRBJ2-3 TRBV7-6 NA CASSSIAGTTTDTQYF TGTGCCAGCAGCTCCATCGCCGGGACAACGACAGATACGCAGTATTTT
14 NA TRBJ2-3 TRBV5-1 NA CASSFGGITDTQYF TGCGCCAGCAGCTTCGGGGGAATCACAGATACGCAGTATTTT
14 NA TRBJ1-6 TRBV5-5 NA CASRRRADNSPLHF TGTGCCAGCAGGAGGAGGGCGGATAATTCACCCCTCCACTTT
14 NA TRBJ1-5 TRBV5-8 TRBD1 CASSLDRAYPPQHF TGTGCCAGCAGCCTGGACAGGGCCTACCCGCCCCAGCATTTT
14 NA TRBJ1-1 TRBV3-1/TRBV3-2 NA CASSHLYSMSEAFF TGTGCCAGCAGCCACTTATATAGTATGTCCGAAGCTTTCTTT
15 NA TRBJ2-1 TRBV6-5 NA CASSMEGKKYNEQFF TGTGCCAGCAGTATGGAGGGGAAAAAATACAATGAGCAGTTCTTC
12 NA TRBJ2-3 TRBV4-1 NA CASSQRTDTQYF TGCGCCAGCAGCCAGAGGACAGATACGCAGTATTTT
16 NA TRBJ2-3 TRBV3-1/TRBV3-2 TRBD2 CASSQDLGLVVNTQYF TGTGCCAGCAGCCAAGATCTGGGACTAGTGGTAAATACGCAGTATTTT
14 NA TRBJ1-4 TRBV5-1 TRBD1 CASRRQGNGEKLFF TGCGCCAGCCGCCGACAGGGGAATGGAGAAAAACTGTTTTTT
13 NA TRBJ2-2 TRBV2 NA CASRTSVTGELFF TGTGCCAGCAGAACCTCAGTGACCGGGGAGCTGTTTTTT
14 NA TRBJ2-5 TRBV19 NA CASSIGSGQETQYF TGTGCCAGTAGTATAGGGAGCGGTCAAGAGACCCAGTACTTC
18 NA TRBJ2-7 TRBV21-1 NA CASSSTPVRQGGRYEQYF TGTGCCAGCAGCTCCACCCCAGTGAGACAGGGGGGTAGGTACGAGCAGTACTTC
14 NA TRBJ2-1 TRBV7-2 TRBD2 CASSSGLAGGEQFF TGTGCCAGCAGCTCCGGACTAGCGGGGGGAGAGCAGTTCTTC
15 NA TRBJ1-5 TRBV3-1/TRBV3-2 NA CASSARLDRDQPQHF TGTGCCAGCTCGGCCCGACTCGATCGGGATCAGCCCCAGCATTTT
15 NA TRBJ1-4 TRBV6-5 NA CASSYSRQSPEKLFF TGTGCCAGCAGTTACTCACGACAGTCGCCTGAGAAACTGTTTTTT
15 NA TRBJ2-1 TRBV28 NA CASKKVRVYYNEQFF TGTGCCAGCAAGAAGGTCCGGGTCTACTACAATGAGCAGTTCTTC
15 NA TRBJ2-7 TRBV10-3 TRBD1 CAISAGGTGFYEQYF TGTGCCATCAGTGCGGGCGGGACAGGATTCTACGAGCAGTACTTC
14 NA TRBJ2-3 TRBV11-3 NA CASSLDPRADTQYF TGTGCCAGCAGCTTAGATCCCCGCGCAGATACGCAGTATTTT
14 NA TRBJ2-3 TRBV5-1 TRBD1 CASSGGQGTDTQYF TGCGCCAGCAGCGGGGGACAGGGGACAGATACGCAGTATTTT
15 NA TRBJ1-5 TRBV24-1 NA CATSDFRGSNQPQHF TGTGCCACCAGTGATTTTAGGGGTAGCAATCAGCCCCAGCATTTT
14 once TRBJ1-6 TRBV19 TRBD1 CASSTGTDNSPLHF TGTGCCAGTAGCACCGGGACAGATAATTCACCCCTCCACTTT
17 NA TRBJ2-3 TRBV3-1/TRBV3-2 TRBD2 CASSSRIAGGRTDTQYF TGTGCCAGCAGCTCTCGTATAGCGGGGGGGCGAACAGATACGCAGTATTTT
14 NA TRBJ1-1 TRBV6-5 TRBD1 CASRPRTGGTEAFF TGTGCCAGCAGACCAAGGACAGGGGGGACTGAAGCTTTCTTT